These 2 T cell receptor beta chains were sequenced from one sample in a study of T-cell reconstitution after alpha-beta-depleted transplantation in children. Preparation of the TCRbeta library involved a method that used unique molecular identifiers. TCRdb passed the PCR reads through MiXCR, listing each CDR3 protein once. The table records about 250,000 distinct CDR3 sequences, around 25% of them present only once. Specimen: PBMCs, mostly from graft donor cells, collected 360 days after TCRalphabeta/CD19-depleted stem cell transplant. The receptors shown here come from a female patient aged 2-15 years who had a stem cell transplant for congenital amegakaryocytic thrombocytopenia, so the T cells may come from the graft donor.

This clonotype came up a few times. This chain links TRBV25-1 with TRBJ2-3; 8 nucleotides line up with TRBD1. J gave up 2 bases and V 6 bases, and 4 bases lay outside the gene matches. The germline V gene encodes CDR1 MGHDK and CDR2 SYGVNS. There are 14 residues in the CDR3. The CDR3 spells CASRQGENTDTQYF. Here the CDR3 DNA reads TGTGCCAGCAGACAGGGGGAGAACACAGATACGCAGTATTTT. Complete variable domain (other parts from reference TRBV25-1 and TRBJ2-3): EADIYQTPRYLVIGTGKKITLECSQTMGHDKMYWYQQDPGMELHLIHYSYGVNSTEKGDLSSESTVSRIRTEHFPLTLESARPSHTSQYLCASRQGENTDTQYFGPGTRLTVL.

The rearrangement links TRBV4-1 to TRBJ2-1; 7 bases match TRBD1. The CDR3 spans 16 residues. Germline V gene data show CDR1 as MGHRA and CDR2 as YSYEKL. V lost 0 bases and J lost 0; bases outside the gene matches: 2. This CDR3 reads CASSQDGTASYNEQFF. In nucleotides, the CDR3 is TGCGCCAGCAGCCAAGATGGGACAGCCTCCTACAATGAGCAGTTCTTC.